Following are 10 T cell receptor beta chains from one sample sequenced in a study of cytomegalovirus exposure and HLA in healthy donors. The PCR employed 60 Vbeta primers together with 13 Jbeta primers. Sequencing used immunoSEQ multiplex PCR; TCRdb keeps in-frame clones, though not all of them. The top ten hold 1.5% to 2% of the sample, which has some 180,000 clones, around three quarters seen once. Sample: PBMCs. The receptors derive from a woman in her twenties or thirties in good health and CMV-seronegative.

CDR3 nucleotide sequence: TGTGCCAGCAGTACACGACAGGACACCGGGGAGCTGTTTTTT. Its translation is CASSTRQDTGELFF. The chain couples TRBV6-6 to TRBJ2-2, with a possible D match to TRBD1 (6 bases). Germline V gene sequence: CDR1 MNHNY, CDR2 SVGAGI (reference sequence). This CDR3 region has 14 residues. The V end lost 5 bases, the J end lost 3 bases, and 10 bases lay between the germline ends.

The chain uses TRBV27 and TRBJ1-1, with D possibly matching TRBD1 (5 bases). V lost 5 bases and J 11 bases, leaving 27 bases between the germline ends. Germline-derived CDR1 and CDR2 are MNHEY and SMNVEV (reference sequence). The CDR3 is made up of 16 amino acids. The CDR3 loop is CASSPVGGLVGTAAFF. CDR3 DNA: TGTGCCAGCAGTCCGGTCGGGGGTTTGGTCGGCACAGCGGCTTTCTTT.

Here the CDR3 DNA reads TGCGCCAGCAGTTGGGAGATTAGCGGGGGGGCAAACGAGCAGTACTTC. As protein: CASSWEISGGANEQYF. The chain links TRBV5-1 to TRBJ2-7; 11 positions match TRBD2. CDR1 SGHRS and CDR2 YFSETQ come from the germline V gene. CDR3 size: 16 residues. V dropped 5 bases and J dropped 5; count of bases not matched to a gene: 12.

CDR3 DNA sequence: TGTGCCAGCAGTGGACAAGTGAACACCGGGGAGCTGTTTTTT. Protein product: CASSGQVNTGELFF. The chain couples TRBV7-2 to TRBJ2-2; TRBD1 might be the D (5 bases). V dropped 6 bases and J dropped 1 base, with 9 bases sitting between them. There are 14 residues in the CDR3. The germline V gene has CDR1 SGHTA and CDR2 FQGNSA.

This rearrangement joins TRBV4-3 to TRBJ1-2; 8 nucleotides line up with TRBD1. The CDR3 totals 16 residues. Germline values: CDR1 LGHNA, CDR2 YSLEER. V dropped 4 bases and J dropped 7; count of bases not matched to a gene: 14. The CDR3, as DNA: TGCGCCAGCAGCCTTCAATTGACGGACAGGGCTAGTGGCTACACCTTC. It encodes CASSLQLTDRASGYTF.

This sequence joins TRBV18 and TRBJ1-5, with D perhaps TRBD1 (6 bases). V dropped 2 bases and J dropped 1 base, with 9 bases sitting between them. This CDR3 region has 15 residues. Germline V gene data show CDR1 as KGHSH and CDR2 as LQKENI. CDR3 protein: CASSPKGESNQPQHF. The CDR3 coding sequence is TGTGCCAGCTCACCAAAGGGGGAAAGCAATCAGCCCCAGCATTTT.

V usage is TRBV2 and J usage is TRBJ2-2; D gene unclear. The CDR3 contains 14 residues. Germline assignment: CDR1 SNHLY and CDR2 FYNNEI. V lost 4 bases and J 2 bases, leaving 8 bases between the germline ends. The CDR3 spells CASSVVRNTGELFF. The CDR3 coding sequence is TGTGCCAGCAGTGTAGTTAGAAACACCGGGGAGCTGTTTTTT.

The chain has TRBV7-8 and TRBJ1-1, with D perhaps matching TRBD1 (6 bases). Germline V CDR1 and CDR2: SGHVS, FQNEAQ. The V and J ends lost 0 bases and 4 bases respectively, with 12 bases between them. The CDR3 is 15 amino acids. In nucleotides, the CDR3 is TGTGCCAGCAGCTTAGCGGGGGGGCGGAGCACTGAAGCTTTCTTT. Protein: CASSLAGGRSTEAFF.

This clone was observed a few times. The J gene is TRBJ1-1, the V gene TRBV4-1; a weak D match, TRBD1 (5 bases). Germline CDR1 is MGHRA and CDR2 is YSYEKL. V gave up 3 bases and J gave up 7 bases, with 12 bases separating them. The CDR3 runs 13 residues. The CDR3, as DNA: TGCGCCAGCAGCCACAGCGGGACTTTTGAAGCTTTCTTT. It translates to CASSHSGTFEAFF.

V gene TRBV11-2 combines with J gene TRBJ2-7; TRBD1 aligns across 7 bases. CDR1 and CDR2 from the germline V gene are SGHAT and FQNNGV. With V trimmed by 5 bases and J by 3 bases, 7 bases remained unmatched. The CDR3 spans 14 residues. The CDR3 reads CASSPPQGFYEQYF. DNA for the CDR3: TGTGCCAGCAGCCCCCCACAGGGGTTCTACGAGCAGTACTTC.